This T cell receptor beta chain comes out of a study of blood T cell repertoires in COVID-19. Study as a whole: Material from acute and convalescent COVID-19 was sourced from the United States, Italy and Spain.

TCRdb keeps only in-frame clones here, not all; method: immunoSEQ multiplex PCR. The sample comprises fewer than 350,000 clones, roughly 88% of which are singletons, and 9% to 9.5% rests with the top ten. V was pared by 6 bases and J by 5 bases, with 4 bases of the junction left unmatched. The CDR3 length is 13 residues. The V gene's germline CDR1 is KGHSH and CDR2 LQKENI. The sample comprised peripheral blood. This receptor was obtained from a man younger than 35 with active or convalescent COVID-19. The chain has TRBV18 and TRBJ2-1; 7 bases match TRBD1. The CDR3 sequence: CASSFGTDNEQFF. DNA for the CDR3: TGTGCCAGCTCGTTCGGGACAGACAATGAGCAGTTCTTC.